This paragraph covers one T cell receptor beta chain sequence. The data were produced by immunoSEQ multiplex PCR, yet TCRdb's version contains in-frame clones alone and is incomplete. This sample yields around 140,000 clones, of which just under 80% are seen a single time; 1.9% belongs to the top ten. The source of the sample is a study of blood T cell repertoires in COVID-19. This CDR3 region has 13 residues. Between the trimmed V and J ends, which lost 6 bases and 5 bases, there was a span of 13 bases. This sequence was found in an older woman with acute or convalescent COVID-19. The specimen was peripheral blood. J is TRBJ1-1 and V is TRBV12-3 or TRBV12-4; no clear D. CDR3 loop: CASRARGRTEAFF. The CDR3 DNA is TGTGCCAGCAGGGCCCGAGGAAGAACTGAAGCTTTCTTT.